One sample yielded the 31 T cell receptor beta chains listed below, sequenced in a study of T-cell memory formation after mild COVID-19. MiXCR, applied by TCRdb to the 5' RACE reads, yields one record per CDR3 protein. The sample carries about 470,000 distinct CDR3 sequences, more than 20% recorded once. Sample: PBMCs or a T cell subset sorted from them (not recorded which). The receptors here all came from an adult woman who had mild COVID-19 (a few samples of this study predate the infection). Cell type and time point are not known.

V gene TRBV25-1 combines with J gene TRBJ2-1; D possibly matches TRBD1 or TRBD2 (6 bases each). V was clipped by 7 bases and J by 9 bases, with 10 bases between them. The CDR3 extends over 11 amino acids. CDR1 is MGHDK, CDR2 SYGVNS, per germline. CDR3 coding DNA: TGTGCCAGCACCCGGGGGCCTGAGCAGTTCTTC. It specifies CASTRGPEQFF.

This clonotype was recorded a few times. This chain connects TRBV5-1 to TRBJ2-7, with 8 nucleotides matching TRBD1. The V gene's germline CDR1 is SGHRS and CDR2 YFSETQ. This CDR3 contains 14 residues. V lost 4 bases and J lost 5; bases outside the gene matches: 8. The CDR3 spells CASSLGQGVDEQYF. The CDR3 DNA follows: TGCGCCAGCAGCCTTGGACAGGGAGTTGACGAGCAGTACTTC.

The rearrangement links TRBV27 to TRBJ2-7; D ambiguous. Germline CDR1 and CDR2: MNHEY and SMNVEV (reference sequence). Trimming cost V 4 bases and J 1 base, with 14 bases left between them. The CDR3 sequence is 15 residues long. This CDR3 reads CASSSVVGESYEQYF. The CDR3 DNA is TGTGCCAGCAGTTCAGTAGTAGGAGAGTCCTACGAGCAGTACTTC.

CDR3 sequence: CATSTSGSSYNEQFF. For the CDR3, the DNA is TGTGCCACCAGCACTAGCGGGAGCTCCTACAATGAGCAGTTCTTC. The rearrangement joins TRBV15 to TRBJ2-1; 10 bases align to TRBD2. The CDR3 spans 15 residues. Germline CDR1 and CDR2: LNHNV and YYDKDF (reference sequence). J gave up 0 bases and V 4 bases, and 0 bases lay outside the gene matches. Supplemented by reference TRBV15 and TRBJ2-1, the full variable domain reads DAMVIQNPRYQVTQFGKPVTLSCSQTLNHNVMYWYQQKSSQAPKLLFHYYDKDFNNEADTPDNFQSRRPNTSFCFLDIRSPGLGDTAMYLCATSTSGSSYNEQFFGPGTRLTVL.

In its sample, this clonotype was seen many times. The chain couples TRBV11-3 to TRBJ2-7; 11 bases are a match to TRBD1. This CDR3 has 14 residues. The junction had 2 bases not matched to a gene; V was cut back by 5 bases and J by 2 bases. Germline V gives CDR1 SGHNT, CDR2 YENEEA. CDR3 residues: CASSRDRGAYEQYF. The CDR3 coding sequence is TGTGCCAGCAGCCGGGACAGGGGGGCCTACGAGCAGTACTTC.

This clonotype has ten or more counts. V gene TRBV7-3 combines with J gene TRBJ2-3; D is perhaps TRBD2 (6 bases). V shed 6 bases and J shed 3 bases, with 19 bases lying between them. CDR1 and CDR2 from the germline V gene are SGHTA and FQGTGA. The CDR3 contains 16 residues. The CDR3 region is CASSKNGRTKTDTQYF. For the CDR3, the DNA is TGTGCCAGCAGTAAAAACGGCAGGACTAAGACAGATACGCAGTATTTT.

This sequence joins TRBV9 and TRBJ1-2; no reliable D call. The germline V gene has CDR1 SGDLS and CDR2 YYNGEE. The CDR3 has 13 amino acids. V was clipped by 0 bases and J by 3 bases, with 6 bases between them. CDR3 sequence reads: CASSVGTYYGYTF. CDR3 in DNA: TGTGCCAGCAGCGTAGGAACCTACTATGGCTACACCTTC.

This rearrangement joins TRBV9 to TRBJ1-6; weak D call: TRBD1 (6 bases). Germline V gene sequence: CDR1 SGDLS, CDR2 YYNGEE. The V gene lost 0 bases and the J gene lost 7 bases, with 11 bases spanning the gap. This CDR3 has 15 amino acids. The CDR3, as DNA: TGTGCCAGCAGCGTAGGGGGCAGGGGAAATTCACCCCTCCACTTT. This codes for CASSVGGRGNSPLHF.

This chain uses TRBV7-9 with TRBJ1-1, with 7 bases matching TRBD1. This CDR3 contains 14 residues. The germline gives CDR1 SEHNR, CDR2 FQNEAQ (reference sequence). Trimming took 8 bases from V and 3 from J; bases not matched to a gene: 9. The CDR3, as DNA: TGTGCCAGCCACTACAGGGGTAGGGACACTGAAGCTTTCTTT. Its translation: CASHYRGRDTEAFF.

The chain uses TRBV27 and TRBJ2-7; 7 nucleotides line up with TRBD2. V dropped 3 bases and J dropped 4; count of bases not matched to a gene: 15. The CDR3 is 17 amino acids. Germline V CDR1 and CDR2: MNHEY, SMNVEV (reference sequence). CDR3 nucleotide sequence: TGTGCCAGCAGTTTTTCCCTTGCCCCAGCGGGGAATTACGAGCAGTACTTC. Translation: CASSFSLAPAGNYEQYF.

This clonotype was detected only a few times. V is TRBV9 and J is TRBJ1-1; no reliable D call. Trimming pared 0 bases from V and 1 base from J, leaving 13 bases between. The CDR3 sequence is 16 residues long. Germline assignment: CDR1 SGDLS and CDR2 YYNGEE. The DNA of the CDR3 is TGTGCCAGCAGCGTAGATCCGGCTTTGAAGAACACTGAAGCTTTCTTT. Translation gives CASSVDPALKNTEAFF.

This clonotype was detected only a few times. The genes are TRBV7-9 and TRBJ2-7; 13 nucleotides align to TRBD2. Germline V gene lookup returns CDR1 SEHNR and CDR2 FQNEAQ (reference sequence). This CDR3 spans 15 amino acids. The ends lost 7 bases at V and 3 bases at J; junction bases unmatched: 6. CDR3 residues: CASTLTSGRIYEQYF. The CDR3 region has the DNA TGTGCCAGCACCCTGACTAGCGGGAGGATCTACGAGCAGTACTTC.

Only a few counts were recorded for this clonotype. The DNA for the CDR3 is TGTGCCAGCAGCATCTGGACAGACAGCACAGATACGCAGTATTTT. Encoded protein: CASSIWTDSTDTQYF. The J gene is TRBJ2-3, the V gene TRBV7-9; D perhaps matches TRBD1 (6 bases). Germline V gene data show CDR1 as SEHNR and CDR2 as FQNEAQ (reference sequence). This CDR3 region has 15 residues. V was trimmed by 5 bases and J by 0 bases, leaving 12 bases between them.

This clonotype was detected a few times. The chain uses TRBV6-5 and TRBJ1-1; D is undetermined. This CDR3 is 13 amino acids long. The germline V and J ends were trimmed by 7 bases and 1 base, with 10 bases remaining between them. Looked up from germline, CDR1 is MNHEY and CDR2 is SVGAGI. This chain's CDR3 is CASMGLRNTEAFF. The CDR3 region has the DNA TGTGCCAGCATGGGGTTAAGGAACACTGAAGCTTTCTTT.

The rearrangement joins TRBV11-3 to TRBJ2-1; tentative D call: TRBD2 (6 bases). With 0 bases removed from V and 5 bases from J, the gap between germline ends came to 17 bases. The CDR3 length is 17 residues. Germline V gives CDR1 SGHNT, CDR2 YENEEA. The CDR3 sequence is CASSLETRFSGHNEQFF. In DNA form, the CDR3 reads TGTGCCAGCAGCTTAGAGACTAGATTTTCGGGTCACAATGAGCAGTTCTTC. Full variable domain (rest looked up from reference TRBV11-3 and TRBJ2-1): EAGVVQSPRYKIIEKKQPVAFWCNPISGHNTLYWYLQNLGQGPELLIRYENEEAVDDSQLPKDRFSAERLKGVDSTLKIQPAELGDSAVYLCASSLETRFSGHNEQFFGPGTRLTVL.

This clonotype was seen a few times. CDR3 sequence (DNA): TGTGCCAGCAGCTTATTACTAGCGGGAGTGATAGATACGCAGTATTTT. Encoded protein: CASSLLLAGVIDTQYF. V is TRBV7-8 and J is TRBJ2-3; 11 bases map to TRBD2. The germline gives CDR1 SGHVS, CDR2 FQNEAQ. The V and J ends lost 2 bases and 5 bases, in that order; junction bases with no gene match: 6. The CDR3 has 16 residues.

J is TRBJ2-7 and V is TRBV4-2; D gene ambiguous. The V gene's germline CDR1 is LGHNA and CDR2 YNFKEQ. The V gene lost 4 bases and the J gene lost 9 bases, with 31 bases spanning the gap. The CDR3 covers 18 residues. The CDR3 region has the DNA TGTGCCAGCAGCCCCAAAAGAATGAGGTCTCCTAGTTACGAGGTGCAGTACTTC. Protein product: CASSPKRMRSPSYEVQYF.

This clonotype was seen a handful of times. The chain has TRBV5-1 and TRBJ2-5; no clear D. CDR3 length equals 11 residues. V was clipped by 3 bases and J by 5 bases, with 5 bases between them. Germline values: CDR1 SGHRS, CDR2 YFSETQ. Here the CDR3 DNA reads TGCGCCAGCAGCTACGAGGAGACCCAGTACTTC. Translating it yields CASSYEETQYF.

This clonotype was seen only a few times. The chain combines TRBV6-6 with TRBJ1-5; 8 positions match TRBD1. V shed 6 bases and J 6 bases; nucleotides not matched to a gene: 10. This CDR3 region has 15 residues. Germline V gene data show CDR1 as MNHNY and CDR2 as SVGAGI (reference sequence). The CDR3 sequence is CASSSGQGPIQPQHF. Here the CDR3 DNA reads TGTGCCAGCAGCTCAGGACAGGGACCTATTCAGCCCCAGCATTTT.

The rearrangement joins TRBV7-6 to TRBJ2-3, with D possibly TRBD2 on 6 matching bases. With 6 bases removed from V and 5 bases from J, the gap between germline ends came to 18 bases. Germline CDR1 and CDR2: SGHVS and FNYEAQ. The CDR3 consists of 15 residues. DNA of the CDR3: TGTGCCAGCAGTAACTTGGGTAGCGGAGGAGATACGCAGTATTTT. Protein: CASSNLGSGGDTQYF.

This clonotype occurred a few times. The chain couples TRBV28 to TRBJ1-1, with a possible D match to TRBD1 (5 bases). Between the trimmed V and J ends, which lost 6 bases and 3 bases, there was a span of 14 bases. The CDR3 consists of 14 residues. Germline V gene sequence: CDR1 MDHEN, CDR2 SYDVKM. The CDR3 nucleotides read TGTGCCAGCAGCCTACTCCAGGGTTACACTGAAGCTTTCTTT. Encoded protein: CASSLLQGYTEAFF.

This clonotype has a handful of counts. The gene calls are TRBV15 and TRBJ2-3; 8 bases map to TRBD1. Germline V gives CDR1 LNHNV, CDR2 YYDKDF (reference sequence). This CDR3 has 16 residues. V shed 8 bases, J shed 6 bases, and the junction held 16 bases outside the gene matches. CDR3 sequence: CATAGSRTGSEDTQYF. Written as DNA, the CDR3 is TGTGCCACCGCAGGATCTCGGACAGGGTCCGAGGATACGCAGTATTTT.

This clonotype was recorded a few times. The DNA of the CDR3 is TGTGCCACCAGCACCCGACTCCCCCCCGTCAATGAGCAGTTCTTC. The encoded protein is CATSTRLPPVNEQFF. The chain has TRBV15 and TRBJ2-1, with D hard to call. This CDR3 has 15 residues. Germline CDR1 and CDR2: LNHNV and YYDKDF (reference sequence). V lost 4 bases to trimming and J lost 6 bases, with 16 bases between them.

This clonotype was found once. The genes are TRBV12-3 or TRBV12-4 and TRBJ2-5; 13 positions match TRBD2. CDR3 length: 17 amino acids. V lost 1 base, J lost 5 bases, and 7 bases stayed unmatched. CDR3 coding DNA: TGTGCCAGCAGTTTAGGGACTAGCGGGAGCCCCGCGGAGACCCAGTACTTC. It yields the protein CASSLGTSGSPAETQYF.

J is TRBJ2-5 and V is TRBV20-1; 7 nucleotides line up with TRBD1. The CDR3 is 14 residues long. V lost 5 bases to trimming and J lost 4 bases; unmatched junction nucleotides: 10. Germline V gene sequence: CDR1 DFQATT, CDR2 SNEGSKA (reference sequence). CDR3 region: CSALTGKVGETQYF. The CDR3 region has the DNA TGCAGTGCTTTGACAGGGAAAGTGGGAGAGACCCAGTACTTC.

The chain combines TRBV5-1 with TRBJ2-3; D may be TRBD2 (6 bases). The CDR3 covers 16 residues. Trimming left V 4 bases short and J 2 bases short, with 17 bases between. Germline V gene lookup returns CDR1 SGHRS and CDR2 YFSETQ. The CDR3 nucleotides are TGCGCCAGCAGCCTGGGGGAGGCGGGACTCACAGATACGCAGTATTTT. Translation gives CASSLGEAGLTDTQYF.

This clonotype occurred a few times. The chain combines TRBV7-2 with TRBJ2-7; D could derive from TRBD1 or TRBD2 (5 bases each). Looked up from germline, CDR1 is SGHTA and CDR2 is FQGNSA. The CDR3 contains 13 residues. Trimming took 5 bases from V and 3 from J, leaving 11 bases between them. The CDR3 DNA sequence: TGTGCCAGCAGCCTGATGGGGGACTACGAGCAGTACTTC. Its translation: CASSLMGDYEQYF.

The chain employs TRBV9 and TRBJ2-3, with D possibly TRBD1 on 7 matching bases. The CDR3 is 13 residues long. The germline V gene has CDR1 SGDLS and CDR2 YYNGEE. V lost 0 bases and J 14 bases, leaving 16 bases between the germline ends. CDR3 amino acids: CASSVETGSGPYF. The CDR3 DNA sequence: TGTGCCAGCAGCGTAGAGACAGGGAGCGGGCCGTATTTT.

This clonotype was counted only a few times. The chain carries TRBV6-2 or TRBV6-3 and TRBJ2-1, with D unclear. V shed 2 bases and J shed 4 bases, with 15 bases lying between them. This CDR3 has 16 residues. The germline CDR1 and CDR2 sequences are MNHEY and SVGEGT. CDR3 sequence: CASSYRAQPGYNEQFF. The CDR3, as DNA: TGTGCCAGCAGTTACCGGGCCCAACCAGGTTACAATGAGCAGTTCTTC.

The chain links TRBV5-5 to TRBJ1-2; no clear D gene. The CDR3 is 14 amino acids. V was clipped by 4 bases and J by 0 bases, with 10 bases between them. The V gene's germline CDR1 is SGHKS and CDR2 YYEKEE (reference sequence). In DNA form, the CDR3 reads TGTGCCAGCAGCCCGGCTAGTGCTAACTATGGCTACACCTTC. Translation: CASSPASANYGYTF.

V usage is TRBV2 and J usage is TRBJ1-6, with unresolved D. Germline CDR1 and CDR2: SNHLY and FYNNEI. The germline V and J ends were trimmed by 4 bases and 0 bases, with 7 bases remaining between them. There are 15 residues in the CDR3. The CDR3 DNA reads as TGTGCCAGCAGTGTCCGCAGCTCCTATAATTCACCCCTCCACTTT. This translates into CASSVRSSYNSPLHF.